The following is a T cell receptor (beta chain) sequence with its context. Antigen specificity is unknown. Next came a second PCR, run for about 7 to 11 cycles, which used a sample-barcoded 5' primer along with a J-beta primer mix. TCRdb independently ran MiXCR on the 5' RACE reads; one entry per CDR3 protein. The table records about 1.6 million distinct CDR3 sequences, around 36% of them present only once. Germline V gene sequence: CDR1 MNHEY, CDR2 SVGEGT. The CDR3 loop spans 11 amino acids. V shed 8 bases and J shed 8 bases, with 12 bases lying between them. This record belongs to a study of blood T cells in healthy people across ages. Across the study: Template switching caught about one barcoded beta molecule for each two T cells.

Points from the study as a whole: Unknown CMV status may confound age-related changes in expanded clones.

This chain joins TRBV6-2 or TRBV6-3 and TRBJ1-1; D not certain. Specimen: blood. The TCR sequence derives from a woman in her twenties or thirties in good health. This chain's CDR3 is CASARGLEAFF. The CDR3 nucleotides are TGTGCCAGCGCGCGGGGTCTCGAAGCTTTCTTT.